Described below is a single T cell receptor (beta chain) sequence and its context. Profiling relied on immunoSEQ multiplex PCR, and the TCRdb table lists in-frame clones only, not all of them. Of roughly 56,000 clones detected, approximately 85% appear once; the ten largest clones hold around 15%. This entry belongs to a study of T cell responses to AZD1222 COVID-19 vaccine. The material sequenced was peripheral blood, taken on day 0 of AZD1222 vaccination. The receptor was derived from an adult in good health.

The CDR3 DNA is TGTGCCAGCAGCCCGCCCAGTATGAACACTGAAGCTTTCTTT. Translation gives CASSPPSMNTEAFF. The chain joins TRBV11-2 to TRBJ1-1; D is ambiguous. The germline CDR1 and CDR2 sequences are SGHAT and FQNNGV. V was clipped by 5 bases and J by 0 bases, with 10 bases between them. This CDR3 spans 14 amino acids.